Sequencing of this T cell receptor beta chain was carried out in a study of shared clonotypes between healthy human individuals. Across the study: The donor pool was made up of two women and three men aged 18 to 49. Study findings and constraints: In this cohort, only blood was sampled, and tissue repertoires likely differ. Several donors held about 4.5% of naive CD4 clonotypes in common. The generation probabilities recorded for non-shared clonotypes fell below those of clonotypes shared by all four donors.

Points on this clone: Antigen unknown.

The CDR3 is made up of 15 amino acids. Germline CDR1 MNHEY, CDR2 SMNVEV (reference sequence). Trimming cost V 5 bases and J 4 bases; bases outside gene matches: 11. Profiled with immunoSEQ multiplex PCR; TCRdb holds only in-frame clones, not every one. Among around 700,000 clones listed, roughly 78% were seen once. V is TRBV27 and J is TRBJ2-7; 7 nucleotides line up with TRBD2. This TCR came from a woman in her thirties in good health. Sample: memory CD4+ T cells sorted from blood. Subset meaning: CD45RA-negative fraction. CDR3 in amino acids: CASSGVAGIDYEQYF. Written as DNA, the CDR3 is TGTGCCAGCAGTGGAGTAGCGGGTATAGATTACGAGCAGTACTTC.